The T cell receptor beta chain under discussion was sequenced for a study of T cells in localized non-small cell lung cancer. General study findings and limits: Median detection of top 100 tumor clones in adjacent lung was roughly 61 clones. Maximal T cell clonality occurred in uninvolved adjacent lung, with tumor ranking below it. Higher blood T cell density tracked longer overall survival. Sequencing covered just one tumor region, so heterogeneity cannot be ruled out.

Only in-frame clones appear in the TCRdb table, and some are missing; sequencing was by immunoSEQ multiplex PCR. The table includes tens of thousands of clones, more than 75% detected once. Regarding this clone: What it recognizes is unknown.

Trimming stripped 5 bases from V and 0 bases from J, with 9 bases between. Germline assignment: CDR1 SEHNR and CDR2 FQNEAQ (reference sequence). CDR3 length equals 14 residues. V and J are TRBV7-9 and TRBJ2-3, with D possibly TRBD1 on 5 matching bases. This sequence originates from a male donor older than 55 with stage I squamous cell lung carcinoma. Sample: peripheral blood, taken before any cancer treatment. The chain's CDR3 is CASSHRYSTDTQYF. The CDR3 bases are TGTGCCAGCAGCCACAGGTACAGCACAGATACGCAGTATTTT.